The clone carrying this T cell receptor (beta chain) was seen a handful of times. Its specificity is unknown. Clinical symptoms, serum thyroxine and TRAb, thyroid ultrasound and orbital computed tomography together formed the diagnostic basis. Isolation of PBMCs was performed on about 9.9 ml fresh peripheral blood. The investigators amplified TCR beta CDR3 regions from RNA transcripts. When the TCR CDR3 underwent first-round RT-PCR, the HTBI primer set was used. TCRdb reanalysed the multiplex PCR reads using MiXCR and keeps one entry per CDR3 protein. The sample lists 550,000 to 800,000 distinct CDR3 sequences, about 16% occurring once. The data are from a study of T cells in Graves' hyperthyroidism and ophthalmopathy. Study-wide results and caveats: Blood also held most thyroid clonotypes expanded beyond 0.001.

The material sequenced was blood. The sequence was obtained from a man in his late teens or twenties with Graves' hyperthyroidism.

CDR3 region: CASSEGQGRYTF. CDR3 DNA: TGTGCCAGCAGTGAGGGACAGGGACGCTACACCTTC. This sequence joins TRBV25-1 and TRBJ1-2; 9 bases are a match to TRBD1. CDR3 length equals 12 residues. CDR1 and CDR2 (germline): MGHDK, SYGVNS. Trimming removed 3 bases from V and 9 bases from J; junction bases left unmatched: 2.